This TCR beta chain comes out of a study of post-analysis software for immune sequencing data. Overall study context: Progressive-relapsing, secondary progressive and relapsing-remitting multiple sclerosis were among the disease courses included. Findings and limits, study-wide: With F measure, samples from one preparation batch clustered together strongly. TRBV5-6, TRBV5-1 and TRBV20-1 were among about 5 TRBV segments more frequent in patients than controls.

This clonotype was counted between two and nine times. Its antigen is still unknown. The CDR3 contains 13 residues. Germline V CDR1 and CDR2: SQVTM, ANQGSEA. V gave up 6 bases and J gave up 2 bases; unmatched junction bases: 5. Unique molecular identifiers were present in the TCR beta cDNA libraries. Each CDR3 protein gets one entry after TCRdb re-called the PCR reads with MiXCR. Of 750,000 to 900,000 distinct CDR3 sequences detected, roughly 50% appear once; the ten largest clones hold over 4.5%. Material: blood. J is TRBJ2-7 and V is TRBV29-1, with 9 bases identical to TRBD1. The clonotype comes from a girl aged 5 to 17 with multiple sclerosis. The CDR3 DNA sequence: TGCAGCGTCGGGACAGGGATCACCTACGAGCAGTACTTC. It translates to CSVGTGITYEQYF.